This T cell receptor beta chain was retrieved from a study of human thymus T cells. General study points: Thymic and blood repertoires seemed to favor certain V and J genes.

Only four of the eight donors provided an approximately 0.45-1 mL blood sample. Blood DNA came from all available leukocytes, not a fixed cell number. To note about this clone: Its antigen is not known.

Assay: immunoSEQ multiplex PCR; the TCRdb copy retains only in-frame clones and omits some. The repertoire holds tens of thousands of clones, with 85% to 95% as singletons. The CDR3 length is 16 residues. Trimming cost V 0 bases and J 5 bases, with 16 bases left between them. Germline-derived CDR1 and CDR2 are MNHEY and SVGAGI. V is TRBV6-5 and J is TRBJ1-2; D might be TRBD1 (6 bases). Sequences were obtained from blood. The origin of this receptor is a boy younger than two with a congenital heart defect but otherwise immunologically healthy. The chain's CDR3 is CASSYSTRGGKYGYTF. DNA for the CDR3: TGTGCCAGCAGTTACTCGACTCGCGGGGGCAAGTATGGCTACACCTTC.